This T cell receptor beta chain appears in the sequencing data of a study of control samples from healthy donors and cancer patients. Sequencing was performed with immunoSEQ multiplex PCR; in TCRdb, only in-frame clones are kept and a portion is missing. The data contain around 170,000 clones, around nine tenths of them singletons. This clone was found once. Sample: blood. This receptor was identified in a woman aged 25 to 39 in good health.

The DNA for the CDR3 is TGTGCCAGCAGCCAAGTGGGGGGATATGCCGCAGATACGCAGTATTTT. It is translated as CASSQVGGYAADTQYF. The genes are TRBV3-1 (or the pseudogene TRBV3-2) and TRBJ2-3; D is perhaps TRBD2 (6 bases). CDR1 is LGHDT and CDR2 is YNNKEL in the germline V gene (reference sequence). The ends were cut back, 1 base at V and 4 bases at J, with 15 bases in the middle. The CDR3 has 16 residues.